The 21 T cell receptor beta chains in this list originate from one sample, sequenced in a study of cytomegalovirus exposure and HLA in healthy donors. The repertoire was sequenced with immunoSEQ multiplex PCR; TCRdb's copy has only in-frame clones and lacks some. The data show approximately 150,000 clones, approximately 90% seen once. What was sequenced was PBMCs. The receptors stem from a man aged 18-30 years in good health and CMV-seropositive.

This clone was detected a few times. The chain has TRBV11-2 and TRBJ2-7, with TRBD1 matching 8 bases. CDR3 size: 15 residues. CDR1 is SGHAT and CDR2 is FQNNGV in the germline V gene. Trimming took 5 bases from V and 2 from J; bases not matched to a gene: 8. The CDR3 protein is CASSRWTGIPYEQYF. Written as DNA, the CDR3 is TGTGCCAGCAGCCGTTGGACAGGGATTCCCTACGAGCAGTACTTC.

This clone has just one count. V is TRBV30 and J is TRBJ1-3; D may be TRBD1 (5 bases). The CDR3 is 15 residues long. The V end lost 5 bases, the J end lost 1 base, and 15 bases lay between the germline ends. Germline CDR1 and CDR2: GTSNPN and SVGIG (reference sequence). CDR3 DNA sequence: TGTGCCTGGGCCCGAGTACAGGATTCTGGAAACACCATATATTTT. It yields the protein CAWARVQDSGNTIYF. Supplemented by reference TRBV30 and TRBJ1-3, the full variable domain reads SQTIHQWPATLVQPVGSPLSLECTVEGTSNPNLYWYRQAAGRGLQLLFYSVGIGQISSEVPQNLSASRPQDRQFILSSKKLLLSDSGFYLCAWARVQDSGNTIYFGEGSWLTVV.

V and J are TRBV25-1 and TRBJ1-3; D uncertain. The CDR3 totals 16 residues. Germline lookup yields CDR1 MGHDK and CDR2 SYGVNS. Trimming stripped 0 bases from V and 0 bases from J, with 9 bases between. CDR3 nucleotide sequence: TGTGCCAGCAGTGAATACAATAACAGCTCTGGAAACACCATATATTTT. This sequence encodes CASSEYNNSSGNTIYF.

This clone was found a few times. The chain recombines TRBV10-2 with TRBJ1-2, with 8 positions matching TRBD1. Per germline, CDR1 WSHSY and CDR2 SAAADI. CDR3 size: 14 residues. Trimming at V came to 4 bases and at J to 7 bases, leaving 8 bases not matched to a gene. CDR3 DNA: TGCGCCAGCAGTGGAGTTGGACAGGGCGGTGGCTACACCTTC. It codes for CASSGVGQGGGYTF.

The rearrangement uses TRBV6-5 and TRBJ2-1, with D unresolved. Germline CDR1 MNHEY, CDR2 SVGAGI. The V end lost 6 bases, the J end lost 5 bases, and 5 bases lay between the germline ends. The CDR3 loop spans 11 amino acids. CDR3 residues: CASRANNEQFF. In DNA form, the CDR3 reads TGTGCCAGCAGGGCCAACAATGAGCAGTTCTTC.

The chain uses TRBV5-1 and TRBJ1-6; 7 bases are a match to TRBD1. Germline V gives CDR1 SGHRS, CDR2 YFSETQ. V lost 4 bases, J lost 5 bases, and 6 bases stayed unmatched. The CDR3 is 15 amino acids. CDR3 coding DNA: TGCGCCAGCAGCCCTCGACAGGGCGATAATTCACCCCTCCACTTT. Amino acid sequence: CASSPRQGDNSPLHF.

This rearrangement joins TRBV10-3 to TRBJ1-5; D is perhaps TRBD1 (6 bases). Trimming pared 8 bases from V and 3 bases from J, leaving 14 bases between. Per germline, CDR1 ENHRY and CDR2 SYGVKD. The CDR3 consists of 14 residues. CDR3 bases: TGTGCCATCGGTTGGGACACCCTCAATCAGCCCCAGCATTTT. As protein: CAIGWDTLNQPQHF.

This clone was seen just once. The chain recombines TRBV29-1 with TRBJ2-3; D is possibly TRBD2 (5 bases). This CDR3 spans 13 amino acids. Trimming cost V 4 bases and J 1 base, with 9 bases left between them. Germline loops: CDR1 SQVTM, CDR2 ANQGSEA. The CDR3 DNA reads as TGCAGCGTTGGGTTCGGGGGCACAGATACGCAGTATTTT. Encoded protein: CSVGFGGTDTQYF.

CDR3 sequence reads: CASTGAGQPQHF. CDR3 coding DNA: TGTGCCAGCACGGGAGCCGGTCAGCCCCAGCATTTT. V gene TRBV28 combines with J gene TRBJ1-5; unclear D gene. Germline lookup yields CDR1 MDHEN and CDR2 SYDVKM. The CDR3 length is 12 residues. V lost 7 bases and J 6 bases, leaving 10 bases between the germline ends.

The chain carries TRBV7-2 and TRBJ2-2; 8 bases are a match to TRBD2. V shed 5 bases, J shed 6 bases, and the junction held 8 bases outside the gene matches. Germline lookup yields CDR1 SGHTA and CDR2 FQGNSA. The CDR3 length is 15 residues. CDR3 bases: TGTGCCAGCAGCAAATCCGGGACTAGACCCGGGGAGCTGTTTTTT. This encodes CASSKSGTRPGELFF.

V is TRBV6-5 and J is TRBJ1-1; no firm D call. The V end lost 5 bases, the J end lost 3 bases, and 7 bases lay between the germline ends. The V gene's germline CDR1 is MNHEY and CDR2 SVGAGI. The CDR3 loop spans 12 amino acids. The CDR3 DNA reads TGTGCCAGCAGTGAACAGTACACTGAAGCTTTCTTT. Translated, it gives CASSEQYTEAFF.

The gene calls are TRBV21-1 and TRBJ2-5; TRBD1, the table's D call, was not compared with the DNA. TRBV21-1 is a pseudogene locus. This CDR3 comprises 11 residues. As DNA, the CDR3 is TGTGCCAGCAGCCCAAAAGAGACCCAGTACTTC. It yields the protein CASSPKETQYF.

The CDR3 region has the DNA TGTGCCAGTAGGCCCCTCGGGGTTAGTTACACAGATACGCAGTATTTT. This translates into CASRPLGVSYTDTQYF. The V gene is TRBV19, the J gene TRBJ2-3, with D perhaps matching TRBD2 (5 bases). Trimming shortened V by 6 bases and J by 2 bases, and 18 bases separated the two germline ends. Germline-derived CDR1 and CDR2 are LNHDA and SQIVND (reference sequence). This CDR3 has 16 residues.

This rearrangement joins TRBV5-1 to TRBJ2-1, with 8 bases matching TRBD2. CDR1 is SGHRS and CDR2 is YFSETQ in the germline V gene. The V segment lost 1 base and the J segment 8 bases; nucleotides outside the gene matches: 5. The CDR3 contains 14 residues. In nucleotides, the CDR3 is TGCGCCAGCAGCTTGACTAGCGGTCGCTATGAGCAGTTCTTC. This encodes CASSLTSGRYEQFF.

The chain carries TRBV4-1 and TRBJ1-2; no clear D gene. The CDR3 covers 16 residues. The germline V gene has CDR1 MGHRA and CDR2 YSYEKL. V lost 0 bases to trimming and J lost 5 bases, with 16 bases between them. The CDR3 region is CASSQEGASGWYGYTF. For the CDR3, the DNA is TGCGCCAGCAGCCAAGAAGGTGCCTCAGGTTGGTATGGCTACACCTTC.

The V and J genes are TRBV9 and TRBJ2-3; weak D call: TRBD2 (6 bases). This CDR3 has 15 residues. Germline V gives CDR1 SGDLS, CDR2 YYNGEE. The germline V and J ends were trimmed by 2 bases and 4 bases, with 14 bases remaining between them. The CDR3 nucleotides read TGTGCCAGCAGCGTGGAGGGAATGGGCCCAGATACGCAGTATTTT. Amino acids: CASSVEGMGPDTQYF.

V gene TRBV14 combines with J gene TRBJ2-2, with a weak D call TRBD2 (5 bases). Trimming removed 4 bases at V and 4 bases at J, with 19 bases between. The CDR3 is 17 residues long. CDR1 is SGHDN, CDR2 FVKESK, per germline. Here the CDR3 DNA reads TGTGCCAGCAGCCCCCTTCGAGGCCTCAGCGGCACCGGGGAGCTGTTTTTT. Translation gives CASSPLRGLSGTGELFF.

The V and J genes are TRBV7-2 and TRBJ1-5; no clear D. This CDR3 is built from 14 residues. Trimming took 5 bases from V and 9 from J, leaving 17 bases between them. Germline CDR1 SGHTA, CDR2 FQGNSA. The CDR3 here is CASSPGMASRPQHF. The DNA for the CDR3 is TGTGCCAGCAGCCCCGGGATGGCCTCTCGGCCCCAGCATTTT. Looking up the rest from reference TRBV7-2 and TRBJ1-5 gives the full variable domain: GAGVSQSPSNKVTEKGKDVELRCDPISGHTALYWYRQSLGQGLEFLIYFQGNSAPDKSGLPSDRFSAERTGGSVSTLTIQRTQQEDSAVYLCASSPGMASRPQHFGDGTRLSIL.

This clone was recorded a few times. The rearrangement uses TRBV7-9 and TRBJ1-1; unclear D gene. With 6 bases removed from V and 5 bases from J, the gap between germline ends came to 16 bases. The CDR3 contains 14 residues. Germline V gene data show CDR1 as SEHNR and CDR2 as FQNEAQ (reference sequence). CDR3 sequence reads: CASSIRIPNTEAFF. The CDR3 DNA reads as TGTGCCAGCAGTATCCGAATCCCTAATACTGAAGCTTTCTTT.

V and J are TRBV11-3 and TRBJ2-1; the match to TRBD2 covers 13 bases. This CDR3 spans 16 amino acids. Trimming took 4 bases from V and 1 from J; bases not matched to a gene: 1. Germline CDR1 is SGHNT and CDR2 is YENEEA. CDR3 protein: CASSSTSGRSYNEQFF. As DNA, the CDR3 is TGTGCCAGCAGCTCGACTAGCGGGAGGTCCTACAATGAGCAGTTCTTC.

The rearrangement joins TRBV5-1 to TRBJ1-1, with a possible D match to TRBD1 (5 bases). The CDR3 spans 15 residues. Per the germline V gene, CDR1 is SGHRS and CDR2 is YFSETQ. Trimming took off 0 bases at V and 4 bases at J, with 13 bases between the two ends. CDR3 bases: TGCGCCAGCAGCTTGGGGGCTGGAGGGGTCACTGAAGCTTTCTTT. Its translation is CASSLGAGGVTEAFF.